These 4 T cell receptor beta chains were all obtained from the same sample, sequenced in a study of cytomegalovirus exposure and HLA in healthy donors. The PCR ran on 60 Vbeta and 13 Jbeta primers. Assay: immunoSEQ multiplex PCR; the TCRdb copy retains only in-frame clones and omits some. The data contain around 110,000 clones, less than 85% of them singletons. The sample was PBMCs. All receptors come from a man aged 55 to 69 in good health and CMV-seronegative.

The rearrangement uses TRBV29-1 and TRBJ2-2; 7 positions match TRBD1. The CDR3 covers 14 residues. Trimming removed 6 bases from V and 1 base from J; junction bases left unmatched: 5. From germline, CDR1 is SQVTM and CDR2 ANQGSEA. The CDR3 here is CSVTRTGNTGELFF. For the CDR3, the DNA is TGCAGCGTGACACGGACAGGGAACACCGGGGAGCTGTTTTTT.

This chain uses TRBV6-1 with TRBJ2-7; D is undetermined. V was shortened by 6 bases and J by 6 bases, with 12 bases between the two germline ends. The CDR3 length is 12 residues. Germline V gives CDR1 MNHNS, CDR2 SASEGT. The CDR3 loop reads CASSPDFFEQYF. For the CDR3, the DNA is TGTGCCAGCAGCCCTGACTTCTTCGAGCAGTACTTC.

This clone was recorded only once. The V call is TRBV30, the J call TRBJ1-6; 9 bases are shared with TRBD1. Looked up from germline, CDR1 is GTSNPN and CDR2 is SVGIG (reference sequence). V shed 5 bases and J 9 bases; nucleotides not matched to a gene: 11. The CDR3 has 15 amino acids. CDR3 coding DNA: TGTGCCTGGGGCGATAGGACAGGGGATAGTTCACCCCTCCACTTT. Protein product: CAWGDRTGDSSPLHF.

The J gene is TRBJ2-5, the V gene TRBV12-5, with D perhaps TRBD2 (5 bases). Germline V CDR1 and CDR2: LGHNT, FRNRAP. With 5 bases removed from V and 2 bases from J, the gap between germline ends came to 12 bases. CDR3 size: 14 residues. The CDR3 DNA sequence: TGTGCTAGTGGTCCGGAGGCAGTTCAAGAGACCCAGTACTTC. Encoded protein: CASGPEAVQETQYF.